This T cell receptor (beta chain) was sequenced in a study of STAT3 mutations in large granular lymphocyte leukemia. The wider study: Among longitudinally sequenced T-LGLL patients, roughly half had canonical activating STAT3 mutations detected. Over half of T-LGLL patients had one or more immunosuppressive regimens.

Turning to this clone: Its antigen is undetermined.

Per germline, CDR1 SGHRS and CDR2 YFSETQ. The CDR3 totals 12 residues. V was cut by 7 bases and J by 6 bases, with 10 bases left in between. The study's findings and limits: Samples missed the first appearance of the clone. In T-cell large granular lymphocyte leukemia, about half of patients showed multiple immunodominant subclonotypes. TCR clonotype switching after therapy occurred in about 35% of the 18 patients.

TCRdb's table, derived via immunoSEQ multiplex PCR, lists solely in-frame clones and lacks some. The sample holds approximately 25,000 clones, about 94% seen once. The sample comprised peripheral blood mononuclear cells. The chain couples TRBV5-1 to TRBJ2-2; D not resolved. The clonotype originates from a man between 35 and 55 years old with T-cell large granular lymphocyte leukemia. Some clones in this sample may be carry-over from other donors' samples. The CDR3 loop reads CASFGYPGELFF. The CDR3 DNA reads as TGCGCCAGCTTCGGATATCCCGGGGAGCTGTTTTTT.